This TCR beta chain stems from a study of T cells in severe cutaneous drug reactions. Overall study context: Patients in acute or recovery stage gave blister fluids/cells and PBMC.

TCR subtype-specific primers in iRepertoire multiplex PCR prepared libraries for bulk and single-cell sequencing. TCRdb reprocessed the multiplex PCR reads and keeps a single row for each CDR3 protein, giving no DNA. This sample lists more than 20,000 distinct CDR3 sequences; its ten largest clones have around 7%. This clonotype shows up as medium-sized by frequency. Sequenced patients had Stevens-Johnson syndrome or toxic epidermal necrolysis caused by carbamazepine. CDR1 and CDR2 (germline): SNHLY, FYNNEI. This CDR3 spans 16 amino acids. The source material was PBMCs. This TCR came from a human donor with toxic epidermal necrolysis, a severe cutaneous drug reaction. This chain links TRBV2 with TRBJ2-7; the D gene TCRdb calls, TRBD2, cannot be checked with no DNA. The CDR3 is CASSGTRLTFSYEQYF.